Below are 30 T cell receptor beta chains sequenced from a single sample in a study of shared clonotypes between healthy human individuals. Using immunoSEQ multiplex PCR, the repertoire was profiled, and TCRdb retains in-frame clones only, with some absent. The sample contains more than 600,000 clones, approximately 90% of which appear only once. The naive CD8 subset, CD45RO-negative cells positively selected for CCR7, excluded terminally differentiated effector memory CD45RA+ cells. The sample comprised naive CD8+ T cells sorted from blood. The receptors come from a man aged 25-45 years in good health.

The chain combines TRBV28 with TRBJ2-5; 14 bases match TRBD2. Looked up from germline, CDR1 is MDHEN and CDR2 is SYDVKM. After removal of 6 bases from V and 1 base from J, the junction contained 16 bases not matched to a gene. The CDR3 loop spans 20 amino acids. CDR3 DNA sequence: TGTGCCAGCAGCCACGGACTAGCGGGAGGTTCCTTCGTTGGCCAAGAGACCCAGTACTTC. It is translated as CASSHGLAGGSFVGQETQYF.

This clone was counted between two and nine times. The rearrangement links TRBV7-2 to TRBJ2-7; 8 bases map to TRBD2. Germline CDR1 reads SGHTA; CDR2 reads FQGNSA. The CDR3 extends over 14 amino acids. V lost 6 bases and J lost 3; bases outside the gene matches: 7. As DNA, the CDR3 is TGTGCCAGCAGGAGCCGGGAGGGCGTCTACGAGCAGTACTTC. Translating it yields CASRSREGVYEQYF.

J is TRBJ1-1 and V is TRBV27, with D possibly being TRBD1 (5 bases). Germline lookup yields CDR1 MNHEY and CDR2 SMNVEV (reference sequence). Trimming left V 4 bases short and J 7 bases short, with 16 bases between. This CDR3 contains 14 residues. In DNA form, the CDR3 reads TGTGCCAGCAGTTCCCCCCGACAGCCTGGTGAAGCTTTCTTT. Protein: CASSSPRQPGEAFF.

The chain is built from TRBV11-2 and TRBJ2-7; D is undetermined. This CDR3 region has 15 residues. V was pared by 1 base and J by 2 bases, with 12 bases between. Germline CDR1 reads SGHAT; CDR2 reads FQNNGV. The CDR3 DNA sequence: TGTGCCAGCAGCTTAGTGTCGGACCTCGCCTACGAGCAGTACTTC. It specifies CASSLVSDLAYEQYF.

A remark on this clone: Different DNA sequences within this sample yield the same CDR3. The chain carries TRBV5-1 and TRBJ2-7; TRBD1 agrees at 7 bases. The CDR3 runs to 14 residues. Germline CDR1 reads SGHRS; CDR2 reads YFSETQ. J gave up 3 bases and V 0 bases, and 3 bases lay outside the gene matches. CDR3 DNA sequence: TGCGCCAGCAGCTTGGGTCAGGGGGACTACGAGCAGTACTTC. Its translation is CASSLGQGDYEQYF.

In regard to this clone: Distinct nucleotide sequences in the sample also encode this CDR3. The V gene is TRBV11-2, the J gene TRBJ2-7; TRBD2 might be the D (5 bases). The CDR3 extends over 13 amino acids. Trimming left V 1 base short and J 2 bases short, with 6 bases between. Germline assignment: CDR1 SGHAT and CDR2 FQNNGV. CDR3 amino acids: CASSLGTAYEQYF. The CDR3 DNA sequence: TGTGCCAGCAGCTTAGGGACTGCCTACGAGCAGTACTTC.

The V call is TRBV6-5, the J call TRBJ2-5; D is ambiguous. Germline V gene lookup returns CDR1 MNHEY and CDR2 SVGAGI. V was trimmed by 0 bases and J by 5 bases, leaving 7 bases between them. There are 13 residues in the CDR3. The CDR3 region has the DNA TGTGCCAGCAGTTACTCGAATCGGGAGACCCAGTACTTC. Its protein product is CASSYSNRETQYF.

The rearrangement joins TRBV29-1 to TRBJ2-7; a possible D gene is TRBD2 (6 bases). Germline CDR1 reads SQVTM; CDR2 reads ANQGSEA. The CDR3 extends over 16 amino acids. With 1 base removed from V and 2 bases from J, the gap between germline ends came to 18 bases. CDR3 sequence: CSVEVSTGVTTYEQYF. CDR3 in DNA: TGCAGCGTTGAAGTATCCACGGGAGTCACCACCTACGAGCAGTACTTC.

Points on this clone: Other DNA sequences from this sample encode an identical CDR3 as well. This chain joins TRBV27 and TRBJ1-5; 10 positions agree with TRBD1. The length of the CDR3 is 14 residues. J gave up 4 bases and V 4 bases, and 1 base lay outside the gene matches. From germline, CDR1 is MNHEY and CDR2 SMNVEV (reference sequence). DNA for the CDR3: TGTGCCAGCAGTTCGGGACAGGGGAATCAGCCCCAGCATTTT. It encodes CASSSGQGNQPQHF.

J is TRBJ1-2 and V is TRBV7-9, with TRBD1 matching over 8 bases. From germline, CDR1 is SEHNR and CDR2 FQNEAQ (reference sequence). Trimming took 3 bases from V and 0 from J; bases not matched to a gene: 0. This CDR3 contains 14 residues. The chain's CDR3 is CASSLDRANYGYTF. CDR3 coding DNA: TGTGCCAGCAGCTTGGACAGGGCTAACTATGGCTACACCTTC.

This chain links TRBV15 with TRBJ1-2; D uncertain. Trimming removed 3 bases from V and 3 bases from J, with 11 bases in between. The CDR3 is 14 residues long. In germline, CDR1 is LNHNV, CDR2 YYDKDF (reference sequence). CDR3 in DNA: TGTGCCACCAGCAGGGACCGTACCCACTATGGCTACACCTTC. This encodes CATSRDRTHYGYTF.

This chain joins TRBV28 and TRBJ2-5; D tentatively reads TRBD1 or TRBD2 (5 bases each). The CDR3 spans 13 residues. V was pared by 3 bases and J by 5 bases, with 10 bases between. The germline CDR1 and CDR2 sequences are MDHEN and SYDVKM. CDR3: CASSLGVLETQYF. CDR3 nucleotide sequence: TGTGCCAGCAGTTTGGGGGTTTTGGAGACCCAGTACTTC.

The gene calls are TRBV9 and TRBJ1-1, with D perhaps matching TRBD1 (5 bases). CDR3 size: 14 residues. Trimming removed 0 bases at V and 6 bases at J, with 12 bases between. The germline V gene encodes CDR1 SGDLS and CDR2 YYNGEE. The CDR3 loop reads CASSVGGIGPEAFF. The CDR3 bases are TGTGCCAGCAGCGTAGGGGGGATTGGCCCTGAAGCTTTCTTT.

V usage is TRBV7-9 and J usage is TRBJ2-2, with 9 bases lining up with TRBD1. The J segment lost 4 bases and the V segment lost 1 base, leaving 7 bases of the junction unmatched. The CDR3 spans 17 residues. Germline loops: CDR1 SEHNR, CDR2 FQNEAQ (reference sequence). The CDR3 coding sequence is TGTGCCAGCAGCTTAGGGGGACAGGGTTTTGTCACCGGGGAGCTGTTTTTT. Its translation is CASSLGGQGFVTGELFF.

V is TRBV4-3 and J is TRBJ1-2; a possible D gene is TRBD1 (5 bases). Germline V CDR1 and CDR2: LGHNA, YSLEER. Trimming removed 2 bases at V and 4 bases at J, with 14 bases between. This CDR3 has 15 residues. The DNA of the CDR3 is TGCGCCAGCAGCCAACTCAGGGATAGTACCTATGGCTACACCTTC. Protein: CASSQLRDSTYGYTF.

The chain employs TRBV6-1 and TRBJ2-3; TRBD2 agrees at 7 bases. There are 16 residues in the CDR3. Germline CDR1 MNHNS, CDR2 SASEGT. Trimming cost V 1 base and J 4 bases; bases outside gene matches: 8. The CDR3 nucleotides read TGTGCCAGCAGTGAAGGGGCGGGAGTGTACCCAGATACGCAGTATTTT. This encodes CASSEGAGVYPDTQYF.

This rearrangement joins TRBV13 to TRBJ2-7; 11 bases are shared with TRBD2. J was trimmed by 3 bases and V by 5 bases; bases with no gene match: 9. Looked up from germline, CDR1 is PRHDT and CDR2 is FYEKMQ (reference sequence). The CDR3 sequence is 16 residues long. CDR3 sequence reads: CASSPWLAGGHYEQYF. Written as DNA, the CDR3 is TGTGCCAGCAGCCCCTGGTTAGCGGGAGGGCACTACGAGCAGTACTTC.

The chain uses TRBV15 and TRBJ2-1; 7 positions agree with TRBD1. This CDR3 is 18 amino acids long. With V trimmed by 8 bases and J by 0 bases, 16 bases remained unmatched. Looked up from germline, CDR1 is LNHNV and CDR2 is YYDKDF (reference sequence). Here the CDR3 reads CATCPGTALPSSYNEQFF. DNA for the CDR3: TGTGCCACCTGTCCCGGGACAGCCCTACCCAGCTCCTACAATGAGCAGTTCTTC.

As for this clone: At one end the junction does not follow the germline gene, possibly because of a read error. The chain employs TRBV10-2 and TRBJ2-1; no firm D call. This CDR3 is 14 amino acids long. Germline V gene sequence: CDR1 WSHSY, CDR2 SAAADI. CDR3 loop: CASRESSSYNEQFF. In nucleotides, the CDR3 is TGCGCCAGCAGAGAGTCGAGCTCCTACAATGAGCAGTTCTTC.

The chain is built from TRBV7-6 and TRBJ2-5, with D perhaps given as TRBD1 or TRBD2 (5 bases each). From germline, CDR1 is SGHVS and CDR2 FNYEAQ. The CDR3 is made up of 15 amino acids. The V gene lost 5 bases and the J gene lost 0 bases, with 13 bases spanning the gap. This CDR3 reads CASSPGTLYQETQYF. CDR3 DNA: TGTGCCAGCAGCCCAGGGACCTTGTACCAAGAGACCCAGTACTTC.

J is TRBJ2-2 and V is TRBV6-6; the D is unclear. Between the trimmed V and J ends, which lost 6 bases and 6 bases, there was a span of 8 bases. The length of the CDR3 is 12 residues. Germline values: CDR1 MNHNY, CDR2 SVGAGI (reference sequence). The CDR3 coding sequence is TGTGCCAGCAGCCACGTGGCCGGGGAGCTGTTTTTT. It codes for CASSHVAGELFF.

The CDR3 DNA sequence: TGTGCCAGCAGCGTGCGACCGGGACAGGGATCGGATGAGCAGTTCTTC. Translation: CASSVRPGQGSDEQFF. The chain carries TRBV9 and TRBJ2-1, with 9 bases fitting TRBD1. V shed 2 bases and J 8 bases; nucleotides not matched to a gene: 11. The germline V gene has CDR1 SGDLS and CDR2 YYNGEE. CDR3 size: 16 residues.

The V and J genes are TRBV7-2 and TRBJ1-1, with unresolved D. The CDR3 spans 11 residues. Trimming shortened V by 8 bases and J by 1 base, and 5 bases separated the two germline ends. Germline CDR1 reads SGHTA; CDR2 reads FQGNSA. CDR3 sequence reads: CASLGNTEAFF. As DNA, the CDR3 is TGTGCCAGCCTAGGGAACACTGAAGCTTTCTTT.

This clone was detected a few times. The chain combines TRBV9 with TRBJ2-3, with D perhaps being TRBD1 or TRBD2 (7 bases each). V was pared by 6 bases and J by 1 base, with 18 bases between. The CDR3 contains 16 residues. Germline CDR1 and CDR2: SGDLS and YYNGEE. The DNA of the CDR3 is TGTGCCAGCAACGCCGAGGGGGCGGGAGGCACAGATACGCAGTATTTT. It translates to CASNAEGAGGTDTQYF.

This clone was recorded once. The rearrangement uses TRBV10-3 and TRBJ1-5; TRBD1 is a possible D gene (6 bases). In germline, CDR1 is ENHRY, CDR2 SYGVKD. Trimming cost V 2 bases and J 1 base, with 9 bases left between them. The CDR3 extends over 15 amino acids. CDR3 nucleotides: TGTGCCATCAGTGAGAGGGGGGGAAGCAATCAGCCCCAGCATTTT. The encoded protein is CAISERGGSNQPQHF.

This chain uses TRBV5-1 with TRBJ2-7, with D maybe TRBD2 (7 bases). Deletions cut 0 bases from V and 1 base from J, with 14 bases between. This CDR3 comprises 16 residues. Per germline, CDR1 SGHRS and CDR2 YFSETQ. This chain's CDR3 is CASSLAGGRLSYEQYF. The CDR3 DNA follows: TGCGCCAGCAGCTTGGCGGGGGGCAGGCTATCCTACGAGCAGTACTTC. The full variable domain, its missing parts supplied by reference TRBV5-1 and TRBJ2-7, is KAGVTQTPRYLIKTRGQQVTLSCSPISGHRSVSWYQQTPGQGLQFLFEYFSETQRNKGNFPGRFSGRQFSNSRSEMNVSTLELGDSALYLCASSLAGGRLSYEQYFGPGTRLTVT.

The rearrangement uses TRBV23-1 and TRBJ1-4, with 9 positions matching TRBD1. TRBV23-1 is treated as an ORF (open reading frame) with a function not yet certain. There are 16 residues in the CDR3. The V gene end was trimmed by 4 bases and the J gene end by 13 bases; junction bases not matched to a gene: 16. The CDR3 DNA sequence: TGCGCCAGCAGTCCTAGCCTCGGACAGGGGCGGAATCGACTGTTTTTT. Encoded protein: CASSPSLGQGRNRLFF.

V and J are TRBV9 and TRBJ2-7; D is possibly TRBD1 (5 bases). Trimming stripped 4 bases from V and 5 bases from J, with 13 bases between. This CDR3 has 13 amino acids. Germline lookup yields CDR1 SGDLS and CDR2 YYNGEE. CDR3 in amino acids: CASSLDTPNEQYF. For the CDR3, the DNA is TGTGCCAGCAGCCTGGACACCCCGAACGAGCAGTACTTC.

The chain joins TRBV30 to TRBJ1-6; D remains ambiguous. CDR3 length: 15 amino acids. The germline V and J ends were trimmed by 4 bases and 4 bases, with 14 bases remaining between them. CDR1 and CDR2 from the germline V gene are GTSNPN and SVGIG (reference sequence). The CDR3 DNA reads as TGTGCCTGGACTCCGGTGGTACAGTATAATTCACCCCTCCACTTT. Its protein product is CAWTPVVQYNSPLHF.

The V gene is TRBV6-1, the J gene TRBJ2-1; 10 bases match TRBD2. V was pared by 4 bases and J by 10 bases, with 13 bases of the junction left unmatched. CDR3 length: 16 amino acids. Germline-derived CDR1 and CDR2 are MNHNS and SASEGT. CDR3: CASSGQSSGSPAEQFF. CDR3 DNA: TGTGCCAGCAGTGGCCAATCTAGCGGGAGTCCCGCCGAGCAGTTCTTC.